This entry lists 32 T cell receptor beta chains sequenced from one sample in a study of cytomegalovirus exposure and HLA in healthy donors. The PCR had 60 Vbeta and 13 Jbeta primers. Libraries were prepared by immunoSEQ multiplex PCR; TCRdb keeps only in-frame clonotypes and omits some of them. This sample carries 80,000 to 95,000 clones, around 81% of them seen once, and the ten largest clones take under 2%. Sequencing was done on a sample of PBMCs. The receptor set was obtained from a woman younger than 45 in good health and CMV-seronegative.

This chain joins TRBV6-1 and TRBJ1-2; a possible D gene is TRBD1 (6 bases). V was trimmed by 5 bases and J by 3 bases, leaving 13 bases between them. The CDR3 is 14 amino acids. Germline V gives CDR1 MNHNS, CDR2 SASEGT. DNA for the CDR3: TGTGCCAGCAGTAGAACAGGGTCGGACTATGGCTACACCTTC. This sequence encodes CASSRTGSDYGYTF.

CDR3 residues: CASSLGAGFHTDTQYF. In nucleotides, the CDR3 is TGTGCCAGCAGCTTAGGCGCGGGATTCCACACAGATACGCAGTATTTT. V usage is TRBV11-3 and J usage is TRBJ2-3; tentatively, D is TRBD2 (6 bases). This CDR3 contains 16 residues. Trimming took 1 base from V and 2 from J, leaving 13 bases between them. The germline gives CDR1 SGHNT, CDR2 YENEEA.

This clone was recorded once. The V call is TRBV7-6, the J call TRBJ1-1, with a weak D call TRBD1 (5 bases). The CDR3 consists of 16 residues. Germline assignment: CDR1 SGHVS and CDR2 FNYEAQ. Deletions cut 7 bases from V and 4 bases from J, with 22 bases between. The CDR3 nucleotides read TGTGCCAGCAACCAACTATCGTCGGGGGTGGGCACTGAAGCTTTCTTT. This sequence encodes CASNQLSSGVGTEAFF.

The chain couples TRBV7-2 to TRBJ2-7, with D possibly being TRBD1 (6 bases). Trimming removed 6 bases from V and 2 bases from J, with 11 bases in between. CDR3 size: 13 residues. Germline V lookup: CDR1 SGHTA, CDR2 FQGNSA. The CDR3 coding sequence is TGTGCCAGCAGTCCGGGACAACCCTACGAGCAGTACTTC. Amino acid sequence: CASSPGQPYEQYF.

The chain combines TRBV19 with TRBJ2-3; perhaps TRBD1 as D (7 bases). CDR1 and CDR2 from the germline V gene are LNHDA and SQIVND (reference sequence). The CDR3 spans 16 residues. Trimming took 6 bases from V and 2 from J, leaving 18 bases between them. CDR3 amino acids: CASRQTGTLPTDTQYF. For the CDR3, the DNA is TGTGCCAGTAGACAGACAGGGACTCTTCCCACAGATACGCAGTATTTT. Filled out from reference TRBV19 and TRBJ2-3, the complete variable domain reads DGGITQSPKYLFRKEGQNVTLSCEQNLNHDAMYWYRQDPGQGLRLIYYSQIVNDFQKGDIAEGYSVSREKKESFPLTVTSAQKNPTAFYLCASRQTGTLPTDTQYFGPGTRLTVL.

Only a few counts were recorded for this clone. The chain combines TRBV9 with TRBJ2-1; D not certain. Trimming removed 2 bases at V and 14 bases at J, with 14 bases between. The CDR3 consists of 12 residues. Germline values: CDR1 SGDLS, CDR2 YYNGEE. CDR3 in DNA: TGTGCCAGCAGCGTTACTACTCCCGCGGAGTTCTTC. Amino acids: CASSVTTPAEFF.

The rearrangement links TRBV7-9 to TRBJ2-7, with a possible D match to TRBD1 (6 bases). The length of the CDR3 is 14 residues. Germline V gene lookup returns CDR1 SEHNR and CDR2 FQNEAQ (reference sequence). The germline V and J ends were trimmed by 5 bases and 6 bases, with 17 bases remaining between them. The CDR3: CASSPQNTGFEQYF. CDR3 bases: TGTGCCAGCAGCCCACAAAATACAGGGTTCGAGCAGTACTTC.

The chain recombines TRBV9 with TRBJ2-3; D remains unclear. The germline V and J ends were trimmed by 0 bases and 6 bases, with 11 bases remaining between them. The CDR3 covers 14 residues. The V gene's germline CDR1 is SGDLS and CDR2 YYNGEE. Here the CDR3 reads CASSVAGLPDTQYF. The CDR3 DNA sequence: TGTGCCAGCAGCGTAGCGGGTCTCCCCGATACGCAGTATTTT.

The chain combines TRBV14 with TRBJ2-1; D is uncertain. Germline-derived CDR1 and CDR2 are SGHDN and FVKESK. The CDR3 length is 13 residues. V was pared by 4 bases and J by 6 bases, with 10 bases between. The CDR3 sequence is CASSPQLGNEQFF. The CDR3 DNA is TGTGCCAGCAGCCCACAGTTGGGCAATGAGCAGTTCTTC.

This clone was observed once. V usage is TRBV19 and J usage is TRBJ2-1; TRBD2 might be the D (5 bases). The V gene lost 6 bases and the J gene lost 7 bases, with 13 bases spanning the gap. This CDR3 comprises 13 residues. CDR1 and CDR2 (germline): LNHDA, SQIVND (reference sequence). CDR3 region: CASSGFTGNEQFF. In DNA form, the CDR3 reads TGTGCCAGTAGCGGGTTTACGGGGAATGAGCAGTTCTTC.

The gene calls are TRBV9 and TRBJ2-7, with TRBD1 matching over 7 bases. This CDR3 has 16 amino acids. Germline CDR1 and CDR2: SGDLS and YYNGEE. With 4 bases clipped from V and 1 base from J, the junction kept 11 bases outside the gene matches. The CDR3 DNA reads TGTGCCAGCAGCATACATGTAGGGGGCGGGTCCTACGAGCAGTACTTC. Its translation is CASSIHVGGGSYEQYF.

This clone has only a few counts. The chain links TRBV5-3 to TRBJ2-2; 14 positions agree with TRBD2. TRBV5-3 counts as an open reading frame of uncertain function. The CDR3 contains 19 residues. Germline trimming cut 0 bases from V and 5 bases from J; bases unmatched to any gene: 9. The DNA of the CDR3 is TGTGCCAGAAGCTTGGGGACTAGCGGGAGGAGGGGAAGGACCGGGGAGCTGTTTTTT. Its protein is CARSLGTSGRRGRTGELFF.

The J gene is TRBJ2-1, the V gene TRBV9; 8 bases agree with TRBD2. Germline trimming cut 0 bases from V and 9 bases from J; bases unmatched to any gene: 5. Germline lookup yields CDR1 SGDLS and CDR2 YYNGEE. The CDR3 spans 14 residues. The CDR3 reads CASSVGAGVSEQFF. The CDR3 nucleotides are TGTGCCAGCAGCGTAGGAGCGGGAGTGAGTGAGCAGTTCTTC.

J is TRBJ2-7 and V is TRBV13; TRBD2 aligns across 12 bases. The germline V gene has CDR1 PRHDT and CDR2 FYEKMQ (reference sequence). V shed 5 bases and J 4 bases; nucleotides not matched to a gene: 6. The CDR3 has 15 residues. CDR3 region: CASSPETSGSYEQYF. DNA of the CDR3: TGTGCCAGCAGCCCCGAGACTAGCGGGAGTTACGAGCAGTACTTC.

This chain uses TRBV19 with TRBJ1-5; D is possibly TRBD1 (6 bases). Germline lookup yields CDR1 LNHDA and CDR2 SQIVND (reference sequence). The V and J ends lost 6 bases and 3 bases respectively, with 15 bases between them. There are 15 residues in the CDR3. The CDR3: CASRKGTGPNQPQHF. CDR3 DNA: TGTGCCAGTAGGAAAGGAACAGGGCCCAATCAGCCCCAGCATTTT.

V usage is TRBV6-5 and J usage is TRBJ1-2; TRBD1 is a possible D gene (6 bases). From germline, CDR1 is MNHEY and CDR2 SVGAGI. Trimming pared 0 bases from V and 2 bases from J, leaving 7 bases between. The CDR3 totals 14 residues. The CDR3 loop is CASSYSTGNYGYTF. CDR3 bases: TGTGCCAGCAGTTACTCGACAGGAAACTATGGCTACACCTTC.

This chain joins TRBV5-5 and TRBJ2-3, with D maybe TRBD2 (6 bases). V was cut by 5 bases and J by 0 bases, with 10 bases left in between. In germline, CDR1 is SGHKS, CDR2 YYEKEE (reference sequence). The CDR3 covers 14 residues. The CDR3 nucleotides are TGTGCCAGCAGTCGGGACTCAAGCACAGATACGCAGTATTTT. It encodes CASSRDSSTDTQYF. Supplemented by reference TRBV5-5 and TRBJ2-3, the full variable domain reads DAGVTQSPTHLIKTRGQQVTLRCSPISGHKSVSWYQQVLGQGPQFIFQYYEKEERGRGNFPDRFSARQFPNYSSELNVNALLLGDSALYLCASSRDSSTDTQYFGPGTRLTVL.

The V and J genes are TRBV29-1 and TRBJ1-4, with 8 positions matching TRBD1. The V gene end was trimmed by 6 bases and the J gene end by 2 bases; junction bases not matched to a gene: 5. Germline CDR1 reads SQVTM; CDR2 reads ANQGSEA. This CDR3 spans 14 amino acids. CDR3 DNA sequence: TGCAGCGTGGGACAGGTAGCGACTAATGAAAAACTGTTTTTT. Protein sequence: CSVGQVATNEKLFF.

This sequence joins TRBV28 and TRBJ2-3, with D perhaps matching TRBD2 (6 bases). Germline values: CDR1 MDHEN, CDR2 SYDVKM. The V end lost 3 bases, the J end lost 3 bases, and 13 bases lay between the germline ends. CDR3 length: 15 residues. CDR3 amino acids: CASSFAGLGTDTQYF. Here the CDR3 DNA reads TGTGCCAGCAGTTTCGCGGGATTAGGAACAGATACGCAGTATTTT.

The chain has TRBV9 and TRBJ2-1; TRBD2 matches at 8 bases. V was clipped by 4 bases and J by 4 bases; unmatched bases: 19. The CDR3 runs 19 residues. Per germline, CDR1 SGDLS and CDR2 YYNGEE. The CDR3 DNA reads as TGTGCCAGCAGCCACCACATGAGGAATAGCGGGACCGGATACAATGAGCAGTTCTTC. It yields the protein CASSHHMRNSGTGYNEQFF.

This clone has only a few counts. CDR3 in amino acids: CASSPLRDRAGANVLTF. The CDR3 DNA is TGTGCCAGCTCACCACTCCGGGACAGGGCTGGGGCCAACGTCCTGACTTTC. V and J are TRBV18 and TRBJ2-6; 9 bases are shared with TRBD1. This CDR3 has 17 residues. The V segment lost 1 base and the J segment 2 bases; nucleotides outside the gene matches: 3. From germline, CDR1 is KGHSH and CDR2 LQKENI.

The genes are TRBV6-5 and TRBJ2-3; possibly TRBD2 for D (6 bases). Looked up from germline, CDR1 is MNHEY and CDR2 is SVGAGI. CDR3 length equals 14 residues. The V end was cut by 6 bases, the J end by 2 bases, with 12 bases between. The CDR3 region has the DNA TGTGCCAGCAGCCGGGACTGGATCACAGATACGCAGTATTTT. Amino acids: CASSRDWITDTQYF.

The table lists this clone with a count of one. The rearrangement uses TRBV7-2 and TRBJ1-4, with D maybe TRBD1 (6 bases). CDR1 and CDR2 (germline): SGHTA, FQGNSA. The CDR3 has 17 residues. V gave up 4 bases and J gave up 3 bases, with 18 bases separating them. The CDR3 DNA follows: TGTGCCAGCAGCTCCCTCAACCAACCAGGGGCTAATGAAAAACTGTTTTTT. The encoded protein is CASSSLNQPGANEKLFF.

The CDR3 DNA follows: TGCGCCAGCAGTGGAGGAGGGAGAGGGTTCGAGCAGTACTTC. Protein: CASSGGGRGFEQYF. The V gene is TRBV10-2, the J gene TRBJ2-7; maybe TRBD2 (6 bases). CDR3 size: 14 residues. V was pared by 4 bases and J by 6 bases, with 16 bases between. Per the germline V gene, CDR1 is WSHSY and CDR2 is SAAADI.

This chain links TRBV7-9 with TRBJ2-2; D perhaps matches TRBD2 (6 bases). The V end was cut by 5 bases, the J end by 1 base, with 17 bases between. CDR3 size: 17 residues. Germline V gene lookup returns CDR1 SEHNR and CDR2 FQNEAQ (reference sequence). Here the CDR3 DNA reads TGTGCCAGCAGCATCGGTTTGGGCGGGATGAACACCGGGGAGCTGTTTTTT. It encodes CASSIGLGGMNTGELFF. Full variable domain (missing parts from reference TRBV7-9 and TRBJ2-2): DTGVSQNPRHKITKRGQNVTFRCDPISEHNRLYWYRQTLGQGPEFLTYFQNEAQLEKSRLLSDRFSAERPKGSFSTLEIQRTEQGDSAMYLCASSIGLGGMNTGELFFGEGSRLTVL.

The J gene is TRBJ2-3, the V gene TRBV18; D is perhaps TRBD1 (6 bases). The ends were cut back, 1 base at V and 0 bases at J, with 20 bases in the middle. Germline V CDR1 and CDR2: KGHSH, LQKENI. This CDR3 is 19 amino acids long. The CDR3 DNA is TGTGCCAGCTCACCACTCGGTTGGGGGCGAAGGCGAAGCACAGATACGCAGTATTTT. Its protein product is CASSPLGWGRRRSTDTQYF.

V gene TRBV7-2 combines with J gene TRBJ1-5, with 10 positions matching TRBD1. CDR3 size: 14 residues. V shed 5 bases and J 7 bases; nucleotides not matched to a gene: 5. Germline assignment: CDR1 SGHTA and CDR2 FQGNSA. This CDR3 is CASSAGQGLQPQHF. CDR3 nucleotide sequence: TGTGCCAGCAGCGCGGGACAGGGGTTACAGCCCCAGCATTTT.

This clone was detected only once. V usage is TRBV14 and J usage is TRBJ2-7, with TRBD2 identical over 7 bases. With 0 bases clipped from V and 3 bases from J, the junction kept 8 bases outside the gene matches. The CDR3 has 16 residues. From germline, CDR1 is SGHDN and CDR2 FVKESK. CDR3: CASSQEMSGTDYEQYF. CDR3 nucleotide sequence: TGTGCCAGCAGCCAAGAGATGAGCGGGACGGACTACGAGCAGTACTTC.

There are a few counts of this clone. CDR3 in amino acids: CASSLEQGAGYGYTF. The CDR3 DNA reads as TGTGCCAGCAGCTTAGAGCAGGGGGCTGGCTATGGCTACACCTTC. This chain connects TRBV11-1 to TRBJ1-2, with 8 positions matching TRBD1. The CDR3 is 15 residues long. Germline V gives CDR1 SGHAT, CDR2 FQDESV (reference sequence). With 1 base clipped from V and 4 bases from J, the junction kept 5 bases outside the gene matches. Variable domain in full (rest from reference TRBV11-1 and TRBJ1-2): EAEVAQSPRYKITEKSQAVAFWCDPISGHATLYWYRQILGQGPELLVQFQDESVVDDSQLPKDRFSAERLKGVDSTLKIQPAELGDSAMYLCASSLEQGAGYGYTFGSGTRLTVV.

For the CDR3, the DNA is TGTGCCAGCTCACCATCTGGAGGTTCCCAGCCCCAGCATTTT. Its translation: CASSPSGGSQPQHF. The chain carries TRBV18 and TRBJ1-5; D unresolved. CDR1 and CDR2 (germline): KGHSH, LQKENI. The CDR3 has 14 amino acids. V lost 2 bases, J lost 7 bases, and 12 bases lay in between.

The CDR3 is CASSGGGVQETQYF. The DNA of the CDR3 is TGCGCCAGCAGCGGGGGGGGAGTCCAAGAGACCCAGTACTTC. The rearrangement uses TRBV5-1 and TRBJ2-5, with 7 bases fitting TRBD2. The V gene's germline CDR1 is SGHRS and CDR2 YFSETQ. The CDR3 has 14 residues. The V gene end was trimmed by 4 bases and the J gene end by 1 base; junction bases not matched to a gene: 4.

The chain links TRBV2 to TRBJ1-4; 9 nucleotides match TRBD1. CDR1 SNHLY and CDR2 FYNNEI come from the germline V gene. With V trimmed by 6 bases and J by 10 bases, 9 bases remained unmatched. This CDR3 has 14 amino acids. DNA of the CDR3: TGTGCCAGCAGGGGGACAGGGAACGCTGTAAAACTGTTTTTT. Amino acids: CASRGTGNAVKLFF.